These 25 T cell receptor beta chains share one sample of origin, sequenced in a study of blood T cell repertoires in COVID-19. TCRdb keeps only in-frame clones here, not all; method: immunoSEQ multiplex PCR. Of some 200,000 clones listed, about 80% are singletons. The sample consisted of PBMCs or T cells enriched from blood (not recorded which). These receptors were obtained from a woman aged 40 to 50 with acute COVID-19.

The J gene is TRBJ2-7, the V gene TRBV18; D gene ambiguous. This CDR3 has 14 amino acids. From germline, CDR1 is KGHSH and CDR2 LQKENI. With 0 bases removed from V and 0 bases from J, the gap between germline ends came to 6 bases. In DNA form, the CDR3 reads TGTGCCAGCTCACCACCTTACAGCTCCTACGAGCAGTACTTC. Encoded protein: CASSPPYSSYEQYF.

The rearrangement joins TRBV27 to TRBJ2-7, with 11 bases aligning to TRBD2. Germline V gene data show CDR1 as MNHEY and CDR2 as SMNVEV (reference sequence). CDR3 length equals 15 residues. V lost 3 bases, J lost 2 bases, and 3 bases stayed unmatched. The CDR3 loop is CASSFLAGGAYEQYF. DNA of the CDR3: TGTGCCAGCAGTTTCCTAGCGGGGGGCGCCTACGAGCAGTACTTC.

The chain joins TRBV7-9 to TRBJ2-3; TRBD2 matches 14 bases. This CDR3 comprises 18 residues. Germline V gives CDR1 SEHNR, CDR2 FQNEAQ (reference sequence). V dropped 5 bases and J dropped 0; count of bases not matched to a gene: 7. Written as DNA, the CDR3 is TGTGCCAGCAGCCCGACTAGCGGGGGGGCCTGGAGCACAGATACGCAGTATTTT. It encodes CASSPTSGGAWSTDTQYF.

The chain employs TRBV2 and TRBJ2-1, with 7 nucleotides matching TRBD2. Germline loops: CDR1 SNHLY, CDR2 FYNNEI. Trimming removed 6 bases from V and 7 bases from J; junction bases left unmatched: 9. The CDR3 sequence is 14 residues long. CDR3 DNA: TGTGCCAGCAGCCGTTCATGGGGAGGGAATGAGCAGTTCTTC. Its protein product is CASSRSWGGNEQFF.

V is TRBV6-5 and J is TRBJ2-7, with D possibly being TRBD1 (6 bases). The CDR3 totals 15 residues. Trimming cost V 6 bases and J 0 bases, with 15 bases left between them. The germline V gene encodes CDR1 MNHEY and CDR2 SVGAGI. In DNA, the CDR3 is TGTGCCAGCAGCTCGGACAGACGATTCTCCTACGAGCAGTACTTC. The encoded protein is CASSSDRRFSYEQYF.

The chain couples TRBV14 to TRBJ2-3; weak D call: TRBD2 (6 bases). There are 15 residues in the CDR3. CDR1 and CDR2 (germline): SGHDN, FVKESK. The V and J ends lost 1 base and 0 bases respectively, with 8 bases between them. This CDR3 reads CASSQAGVSTDTQYF. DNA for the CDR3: TGTGCCAGCAGCCAAGCGGGAGTCAGCACAGATACGCAGTATTTT.

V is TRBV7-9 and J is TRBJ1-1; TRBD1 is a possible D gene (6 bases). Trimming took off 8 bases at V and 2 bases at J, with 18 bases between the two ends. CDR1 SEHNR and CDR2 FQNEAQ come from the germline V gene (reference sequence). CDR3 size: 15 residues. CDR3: CASFTGRSKNTEAFF. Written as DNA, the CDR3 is TGTGCCAGCTTTACAGGGCGCTCGAAAAACACTGAAGCTTTCTTT.

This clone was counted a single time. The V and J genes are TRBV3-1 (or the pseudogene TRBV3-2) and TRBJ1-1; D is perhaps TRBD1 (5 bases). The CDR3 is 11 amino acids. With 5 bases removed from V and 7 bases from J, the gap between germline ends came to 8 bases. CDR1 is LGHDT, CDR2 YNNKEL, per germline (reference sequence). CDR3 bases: TGTGCCAGCAGCTTAGACAGTGAAGCTTTCTTT. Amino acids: CASSLDSEAFF.

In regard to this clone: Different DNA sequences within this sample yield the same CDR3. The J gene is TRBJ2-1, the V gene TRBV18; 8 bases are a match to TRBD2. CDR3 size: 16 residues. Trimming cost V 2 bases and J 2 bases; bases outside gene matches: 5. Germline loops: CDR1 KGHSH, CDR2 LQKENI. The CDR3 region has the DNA TGTGCCAGCTCACCAAGAACTAGCGGAACCTACAATGAGCAGTTCTTC. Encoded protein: CASSPRTSGTYNEQFF.

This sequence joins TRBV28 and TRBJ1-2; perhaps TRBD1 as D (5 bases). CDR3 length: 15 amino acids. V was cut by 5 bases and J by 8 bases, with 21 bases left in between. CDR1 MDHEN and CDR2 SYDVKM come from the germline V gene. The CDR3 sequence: CASSTPSREDGGYTF. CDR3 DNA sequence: TGTGCCAGCAGTACCCCTAGCAGGGAGGACGGCGGCTACACCTTC.

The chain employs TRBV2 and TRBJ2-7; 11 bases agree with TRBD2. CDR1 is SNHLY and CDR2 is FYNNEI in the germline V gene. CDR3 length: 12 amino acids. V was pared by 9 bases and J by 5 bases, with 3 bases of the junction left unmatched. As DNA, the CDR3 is TGTGCCAGTAGCGGGGGGGCCGACGAGCAGTACTTC. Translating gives CASSGGADEQYF.

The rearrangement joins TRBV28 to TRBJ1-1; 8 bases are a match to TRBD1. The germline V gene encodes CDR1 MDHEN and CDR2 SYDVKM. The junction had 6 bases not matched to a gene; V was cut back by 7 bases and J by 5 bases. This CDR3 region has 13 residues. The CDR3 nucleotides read TGTGCCAGCACCTCCAGGGGGCGAACTGAAGCTTTCTTT. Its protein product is CASTSRGRTEAFF.

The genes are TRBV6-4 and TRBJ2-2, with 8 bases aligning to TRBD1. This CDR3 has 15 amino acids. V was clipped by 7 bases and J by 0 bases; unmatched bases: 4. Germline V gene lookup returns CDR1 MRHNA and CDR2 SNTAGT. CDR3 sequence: CASTEQGANTGELFF. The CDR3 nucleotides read TGTGCCAGCACTGAACAGGGGGCGAACACCGGGGAGCTGTTTTTT.

The DNA of the CDR3 is TGTGCCAGCAGCGTAGAGGGGGACCTACCAAATGAAAAACTGTTTTTT. Encoded protein: CASSVEGDLPNEKLFF. V and J are TRBV9 and TRBJ1-4, with a tentative D call TRBD1 (6 bases). Germline CDR1 SGDLS, CDR2 YYNGEE. V dropped 0 bases and J dropped 5 bases, with 14 bases sitting between them. This CDR3 comprises 16 residues.

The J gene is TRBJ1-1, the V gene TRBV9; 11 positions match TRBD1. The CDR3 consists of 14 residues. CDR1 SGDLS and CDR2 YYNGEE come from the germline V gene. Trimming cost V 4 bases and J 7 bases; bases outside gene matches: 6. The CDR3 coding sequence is TGTGCCAGCAGCCGCGGACAGGGGGCTAATGAAGCTTTCTTT. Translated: CASSRGQGANEAFF.

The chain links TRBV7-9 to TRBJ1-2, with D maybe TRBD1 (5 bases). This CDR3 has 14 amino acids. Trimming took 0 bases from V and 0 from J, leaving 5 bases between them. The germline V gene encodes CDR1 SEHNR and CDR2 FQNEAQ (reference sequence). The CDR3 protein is CASSLATANYGYTF. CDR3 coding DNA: TGTGCCAGCAGCTTAGCGACAGCTAACTATGGCTACACCTTC.

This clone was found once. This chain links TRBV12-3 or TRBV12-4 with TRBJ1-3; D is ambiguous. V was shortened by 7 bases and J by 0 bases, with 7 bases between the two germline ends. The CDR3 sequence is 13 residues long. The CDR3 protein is CASTYGSGNTIYF. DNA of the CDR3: TGTGCCAGCACCTACGGCTCTGGAAACACCATATATTTT.

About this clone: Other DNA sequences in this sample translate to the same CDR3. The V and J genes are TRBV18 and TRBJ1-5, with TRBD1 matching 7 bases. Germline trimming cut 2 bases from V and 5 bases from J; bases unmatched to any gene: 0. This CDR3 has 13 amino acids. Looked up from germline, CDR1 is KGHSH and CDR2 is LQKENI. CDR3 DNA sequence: TGTGCCAGCTCACCAGGACAGGATCAGCCCCAGCATTTT. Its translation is CASSPGQDQPQHF.

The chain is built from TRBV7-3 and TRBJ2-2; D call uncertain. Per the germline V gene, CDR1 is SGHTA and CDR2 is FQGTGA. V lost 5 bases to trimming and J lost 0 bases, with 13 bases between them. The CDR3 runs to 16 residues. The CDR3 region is CASSRDRSTNTGELFF. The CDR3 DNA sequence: TGTGCCAGCAGCCGCGACCGGAGTACGAACACCGGGGAGCTGTTTTTT.

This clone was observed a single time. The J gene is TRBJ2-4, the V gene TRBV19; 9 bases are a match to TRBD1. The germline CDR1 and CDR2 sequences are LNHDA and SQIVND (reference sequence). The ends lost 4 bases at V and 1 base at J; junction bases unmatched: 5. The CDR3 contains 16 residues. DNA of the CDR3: TGTGCCAGTAGTACTAGGACAGGGGCGGCCAAAAACATTCAGTACTTC. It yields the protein CASSTRTGAAKNIQYF.

The DNA of the CDR3 is TGTGCCAGCAGCTTAGTGGCGGGGGGATCCGCAGATACGCAGTATTTT. Translated: CASSLVAGGSADTQYF. The chain combines TRBV11-2 with TRBJ2-3, with TRBD2 matching 8 bases. The CDR3 totals 16 residues. The trim removed 1 base at V and 4 bases at J, leaving 7 bases unmatched. Germline CDR1 reads SGHAT; CDR2 reads FQNNGV.

The CDR3 loop is CASARGRGSPLHF. The DNA of the CDR3 is TGTGCTAGTGCCCGAGGTCGGGGTTCACCCCTCCACTTT. The genes are TRBV12-5 and TRBJ1-6; D remains ambiguous. Germline V gives CDR1 LGHNT, CDR2 FRNRAP. There are 13 residues in the CDR3. V was pared by 7 bases and J by 9 bases, with 13 bases between.

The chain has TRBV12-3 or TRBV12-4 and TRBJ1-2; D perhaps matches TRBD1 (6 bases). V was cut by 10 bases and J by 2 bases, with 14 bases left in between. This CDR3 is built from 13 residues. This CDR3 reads CANLDRNNYGYTF. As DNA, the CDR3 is TGTGCCAACCTAGACAGGAACAACTATGGCTACACCTTC.

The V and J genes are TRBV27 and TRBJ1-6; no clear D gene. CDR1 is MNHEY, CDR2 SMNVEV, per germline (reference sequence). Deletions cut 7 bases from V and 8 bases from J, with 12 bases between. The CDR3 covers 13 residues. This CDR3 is CASKAQNDSPLHF. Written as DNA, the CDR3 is TGTGCCAGCAAGGCACAGAATGATTCACCCCTCCACTTT.

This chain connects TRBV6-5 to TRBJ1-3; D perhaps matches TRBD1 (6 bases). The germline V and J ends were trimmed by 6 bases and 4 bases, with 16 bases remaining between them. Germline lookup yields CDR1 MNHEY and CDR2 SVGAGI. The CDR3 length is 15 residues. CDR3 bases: TGTGCCAGCAGCCAAGGGGGGGGGAGAGGAAACACCATATATTTT. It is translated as CASSQGGGRGNTIYF.